These T cell receptor beta chains were read from a single sample in a study of blood T cell repertoires in COVID-19. Data came from immunoSEQ multiplex PCR; TCRdb stores just in-frame clones and leaves some out. The table has approximately 40,000 clones, about 87% seen once; the top ten hold around 10%. Sequences were obtained from peripheral blood. The receptor source for this set is a woman aged 70-85 years with acute or convalescent COVID-19. Both conserved end residues are part of each CDR3. A D gene is named only where the DNA matches it firmly.

j_gene: TRBJ1-5; len: 14; v_gene: TRBV3-1/TRBV3-2; d_gene: -; CDR3aa: CASSPSGGYQPQHF
j_gene: TRBJ1-2; len: 13; v_gene: TRBV6-5; d_gene: TRBD1; CDR3aa: CASRADRGIGYTF
j_gene: TRBJ1-5; len: 12; v_gene: TRBV29-1; d_gene: -; CDR3aa: CSAKEGNQPQHF
j_gene: TRBJ1-2; len: 19; v_gene: TRBV6-2/TRBV6-3; d_gene: TRBD1; CDR3aa: CASSYFSGATGGINYGYTF
j_gene: TRBJ2-2; len: 14; v_gene: TRBV7-2; d_gene: -; CDR3aa: CASSFREFNGELFF
j_gene: TRBJ2-3; len: 11; v_gene: TRBV7-2; d_gene: -; CDR3aa: CASANTDTQYF
j_gene: TRBJ2-1; len: 16; v_gene: TRBV9; d_gene: TRBD2; CDR3aa: CASSVLSAGGGNEQFF
j_gene: TRBJ2-2; len: 18; v_gene: TRBV15; d_gene: -; CDR3aa: CATSRGLHRATNTGELFF
j_gene: TRBJ1-2; len: 15; v_gene: TRBV27; d_gene: TRBD1; CDR3aa: CASSSRDRAPFRYTF
j_gene: TRBJ2-3; len: 16; v_gene: TRBV6-5; d_gene: -; CDR3aa: CASSYSSGSSTDTQYF
j_gene: TRBJ2-3; len: 15; v_gene: TRBV3-1/TRBV3-2; d_gene: TRBD2; CDR3aa: CATRLTSGDTDTQYF
j_gene: TRBJ2-5; len: 14; v_gene: TRBV5-1; d_gene: -; CDR3aa: CASSLQMAGETQYF
j_gene: TRBJ2-1; len: 14; v_gene: TRBV6-1; d_gene: -; CDR3aa: CASSEVAGYNEQFF
j_gene: TRBJ1-1; len: 16; v_gene: TRBV10-3; d_gene: -; CDR3aa: CAISESHGRGNTEAFF
j_gene: TRBJ2-3; len: 17; v_gene: TRBV24-1; d_gene: TRBD2; CDR3aa: CATSDKGSGRSADTQYF
j_gene: TRBJ2-2; len: 14; v_gene: TRBV5-1; d_gene: -; CDR3aa: CASSWSGLDGELFF
j_gene: TRBJ2-1; len: 16; v_gene: TRBV28; d_gene: TRBD2; CDR3aa: CASSSPGLAADNEQFF
j_gene: TRBJ2-1; len: 17; v_gene: TRBV27; d_gene: TRBD2; CDR3aa: CASSPLGTSGSLNEQFF
j_gene: TRBJ2-3; len: 16; v_gene: TRBV7-9; d_gene: TRBD1; CDR3aa: CASSPRDRTITDTQYF
j_gene: TRBJ2-1; len: 14; v_gene: TRBV29-1; d_gene: TRBD2; CDR3aa: CSVSRLAEYNEQFF
j_gene: TRBJ2-2; len: 16; v_gene: TRBV15; d_gene: TRBD2; CDR3aa: CATSWGLAGAAGELFF
j_gene: TRBJ2-5; len: 14; v_gene: TRBV20-1; d_gene: -; CDR3aa: CSASVEGELETQYF
j_gene: TRBJ2-1; len: 15; v_gene: TRBV3-1/TRBV3-2; d_gene: -; CDR3aa: CASSRIGVGKNEQFF
j_gene: TRBJ2-3; len: 16; v_gene: TRBV27; d_gene: TRBD1; CDR3aa: CASSSGGQGATDTQYF
j_gene: TRBJ1-2; len: 16; v_gene: TRBV19; d_gene: TRBD1; CDR3aa: CASSIGGTGGNYGYTF
j_gene: TRBJ2-1; len: 13; v_gene: TRBV5-1; d_gene: TRBD2; CDR3aa: CASSISGGYEQFF
j_gene: TRBJ1-3; len: 15; v_gene: TRBV5-1; d_gene: -; CDR3aa: CASSLGQAGGNTIYF
j_gene: TRBJ1-2; len: 15; v_gene: TRBV7-9; d_gene: TRBD1; CDR3aa: CASTFESTGGYGYTF
j_gene: TRBJ1-5; len: 19; v_gene: TRBV15; d_gene: TRBD1; CDR3aa: CATSRDLTGVLFSNQPQHF
j_gene: TRBJ2-2; len: 16; v_gene: TRBV11-3; d_gene: TRBD1; CDR3aa: CASSRTGALNTGELFF
j_gene: TRBJ2-5; len: 14; v_gene: TRBV19; d_gene: -; CDR3aa: CASSIDSLEETQYF
j_gene: TRBJ2-3; len: 17; v_gene: TRBV3-1/TRBV3-2; d_gene: -; CDR3aa: CASSQAQGVMGTDTQYF
j_gene: TRBJ2-3; len: 15; v_gene: TRBV25-1; d_gene: TRBD1; CDR3aa: CASSDDRGSGNTQYF
j_gene: TRBJ2-1; len: 15; v_gene: TRBV5-1; d_gene: -; CDR3aa: CASSFVREGPSRQFF
j_gene: TRBJ1-2; len: 13; v_gene: TRBV19; d_gene: -; CDR3aa: CASSIPGIYGYTF
j_gene: TRBJ2-4; len: 17; v_gene: TRBV5-1; d_gene: -; CDR3aa: CASSFNILTVAKNIQYF
j_gene: TRBJ1-3; len: 17; v_gene: TRBV6-4; d_gene: -; CDR3aa: CASSDSRTGTSGNTIYF
j_gene: TRBJ1-6; len: 16; v_gene: TRBV2; d_gene: -; CDR3aa: CASREKDRAYNSPLHF
j_gene: TRBJ2-2; len: 14; v_gene: TRBV27; d_gene: -; CDR3aa: CASSYRDHTGELFF
j_gene: TRBJ1-2; len: 13; v_gene: TRBV6-1; d_gene: -; CDR3aa: CASSETGTYGYTF
j_gene: TRBJ2-1; len: 15; v_gene: TRBV21-1; d_gene: -; CDR3aa: CASSNGGRRSYEQFF
j_gene: TRBJ2-3; len: 17; v_gene: TRBV9; d_gene: TRBD2; CDR3aa: CASSVGTSGDLTDTQYF
j_gene: TRBJ1-1; len: 14; v_gene: TRBV5-4; d_gene: -; CDR3aa: CASSLEQGRTEAFF
j_gene: TRBJ2-2; len: 15; v_gene: TRBV4-2; d_gene: TRBD2; CDR3aa: CASSSPTSRTGELFF
j_gene: TRBJ1-2; len: 13; v_gene: TRBV5-6; d_gene: -; CDR3aa: CASSSTWTAGYTF
j_gene: TRBJ1-3; len: 17; v_gene: TRBV6-1; d_gene: -; CDR3aa: CASSEGGVMISGNTIYF
j_gene: TRBJ2-2; len: 13; v_gene: TRBV7-6; d_gene: TRBD2; CDR3aa: CASIREVTGELFF
j_gene: TRBJ2-1; len: 16; v_gene: TRBV5-1; d_gene: -; CDR3aa: CASSENSVGSYNEQFF
j_gene: TRBJ2-2; len: 17; v_gene: TRBV11-2; d_gene: TRBD2; CDR3aa: CASSLSLAGAIVGELFF